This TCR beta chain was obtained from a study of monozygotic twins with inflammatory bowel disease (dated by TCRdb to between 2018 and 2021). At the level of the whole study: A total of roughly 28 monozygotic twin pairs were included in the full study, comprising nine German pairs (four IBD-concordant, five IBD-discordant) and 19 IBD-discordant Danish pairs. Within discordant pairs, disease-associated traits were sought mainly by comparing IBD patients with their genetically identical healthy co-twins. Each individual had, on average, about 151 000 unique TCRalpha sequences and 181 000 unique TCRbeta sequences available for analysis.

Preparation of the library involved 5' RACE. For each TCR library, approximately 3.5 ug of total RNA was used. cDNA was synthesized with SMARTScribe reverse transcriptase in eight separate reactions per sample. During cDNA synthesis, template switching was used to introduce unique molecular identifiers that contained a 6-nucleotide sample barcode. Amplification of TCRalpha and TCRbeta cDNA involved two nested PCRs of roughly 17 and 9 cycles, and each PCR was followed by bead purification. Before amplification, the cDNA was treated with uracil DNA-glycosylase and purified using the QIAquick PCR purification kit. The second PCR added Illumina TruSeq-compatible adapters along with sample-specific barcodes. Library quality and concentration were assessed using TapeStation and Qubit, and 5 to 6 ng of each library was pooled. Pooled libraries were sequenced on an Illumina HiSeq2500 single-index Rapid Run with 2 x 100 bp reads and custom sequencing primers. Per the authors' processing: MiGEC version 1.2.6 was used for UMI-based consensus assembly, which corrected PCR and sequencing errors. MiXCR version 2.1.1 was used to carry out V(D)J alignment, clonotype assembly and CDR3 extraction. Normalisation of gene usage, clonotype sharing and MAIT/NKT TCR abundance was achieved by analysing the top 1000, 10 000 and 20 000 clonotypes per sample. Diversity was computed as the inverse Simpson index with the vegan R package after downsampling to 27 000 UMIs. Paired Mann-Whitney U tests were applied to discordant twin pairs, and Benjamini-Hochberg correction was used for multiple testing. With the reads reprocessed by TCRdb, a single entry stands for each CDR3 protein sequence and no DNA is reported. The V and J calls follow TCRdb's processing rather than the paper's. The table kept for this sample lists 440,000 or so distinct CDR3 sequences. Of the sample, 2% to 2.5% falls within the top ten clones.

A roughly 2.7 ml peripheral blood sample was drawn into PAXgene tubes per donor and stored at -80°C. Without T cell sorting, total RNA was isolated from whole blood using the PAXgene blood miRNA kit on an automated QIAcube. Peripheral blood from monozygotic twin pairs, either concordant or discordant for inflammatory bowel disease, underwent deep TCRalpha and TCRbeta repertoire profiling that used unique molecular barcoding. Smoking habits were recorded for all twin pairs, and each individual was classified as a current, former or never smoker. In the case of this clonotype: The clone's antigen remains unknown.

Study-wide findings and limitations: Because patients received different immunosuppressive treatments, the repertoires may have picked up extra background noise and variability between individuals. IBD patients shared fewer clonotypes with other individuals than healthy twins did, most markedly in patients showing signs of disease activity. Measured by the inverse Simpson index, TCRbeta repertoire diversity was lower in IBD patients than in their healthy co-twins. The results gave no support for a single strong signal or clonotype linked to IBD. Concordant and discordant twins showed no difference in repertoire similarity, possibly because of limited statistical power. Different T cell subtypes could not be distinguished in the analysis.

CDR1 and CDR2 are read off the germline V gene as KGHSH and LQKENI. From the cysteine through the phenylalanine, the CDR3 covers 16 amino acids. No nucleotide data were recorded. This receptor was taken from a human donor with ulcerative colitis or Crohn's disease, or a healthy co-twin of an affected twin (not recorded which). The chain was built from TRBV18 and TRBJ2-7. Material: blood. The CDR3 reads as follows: CASSPEATGASYEQYF.